Below, 27 T cell receptor beta chains from the same sample are listed, as sequenced in a study of blood T cell repertoires in COVID-19. The data were produced by immunoSEQ multiplex PCR, yet TCRdb's version contains in-frame clones alone and is incomplete. The table records 200,000 to 250,000 clones, roughly 91% of them present only once. The sequenced sample consisted of peripheral blood. These receptors originate from a man under 40 with COVID-19, enrolled during active disease.

The chain combines TRBV5-4 with TRBJ2-7, with a weak D call TRBD2 (6 bases). The V gene's germline CDR1 is SGHNT and CDR2 YYREEE (reference sequence). The CDR3 has 15 residues. V was pared by 2 bases and J by 4 bases, with 16 bases between. CDR3 sequence reads: CASSLPGDGGYEQYF. DNA for the CDR3: TGTGCCAGCAGCTTACCGGGAGACGGAGGTTACGAGCAGTACTTC. Looking up the rest from reference TRBV5-4 and TRBJ2-7 gives the full variable domain: ETGVTQSPTHLIKTRGQQVTLRCSSQSGHNTVSWYQQALGQGPQFIFQYYREEENGRGNFPPRFSGLQFPNYSSELNVNALELDDSALYLCASSLPGDGGYEQYFGPGTRLTVT.

This sequence joins TRBV6-5 and TRBJ2-6; 7 bases map to TRBD1. The V gene's germline CDR1 is MNHEY and CDR2 SVGAGI. The trim removed 2 bases at V and 2 bases at J, leaving 3 bases unmatched. The CDR3 contains 16 residues. The CDR3 protein is CASSYRTGAGANVLTF. As DNA, the CDR3 is TGTGCCAGCAGTTACCGAACAGGGGCTGGGGCCAACGTCCTGACTTTC.

This chain links TRBV5-4 with TRBJ2-1; tentatively, D is TRBD2 (7 bases). V was cut by 4 bases and J by 4 bases, with 18 bases left in between. The CDR3 is 16 residues long. From germline, CDR1 is SGHNT and CDR2 YYREEE (reference sequence). CDR3 coding DNA: TGTGCCAGCAGCCTGGGGGGGGGCGCAGGGTACAATGAGCAGTTCTTC. Amino acid sequence: CASSLGGGAGYNEQFF.

The V call is TRBV6-5, the J call TRBJ1-4; possible D gene TRBD1, 5 bases. Germline-derived CDR1 and CDR2 are MNHEY and SVGAGI. The CDR3 sequence is 14 residues long. Deletions cut 6 bases from V and 3 bases from J, with 11 bases between. CDR3 region: CASRTDSPNEKLFF. The DNA of the CDR3 is TGTGCCAGCAGGACCGACAGCCCTAATGAAAAACTGTTTTTT.

The rearrangement uses TRBV6-5 and TRBJ2-3; D is possibly TRBD2 (7 bases). The CDR3 runs 15 residues. The V gene lost 5 bases and the J gene lost 3 bases, with 15 bases spanning the gap. CDR1 and CDR2 from the germline V gene are MNHEY and SVGAGI. The CDR3 nucleotides are TGTGCCAGCAGTCCTGCGGGGGCCTGGACAGATACGCAGTATTTT. Amino acids: CASSPAGAWTDTQYF.

The rearrangement joins TRBV27 to TRBJ2-2; possible D gene TRBD2, 6 bases. The CDR3 has 15 residues. V lost 5 bases and J 6 bases, leaving 16 bases between the germline ends. CDR1 and CDR2 from the germline V gene are MNHEY and SMNVEV (reference sequence). DNA of the CDR3: TGTGCCAGCAGTGGAGGGGTTTTATCAGCCGGGGAGCTGTTTTTT. It specifies CASSGGVLSAGELFF.

In this sample, this clone turned up once. This rearrangement joins TRBV6-5 to TRBJ1-1; D is unresolved. CDR3 length equals 15 residues. The germline gives CDR1 MNHEY, CDR2 SVGAGI. Trimming left V 4 bases short and J 7 bases short, with 19 bases between. The CDR3 DNA sequence: TGTGCCAGCAGTTTCGGAGGGAGTCACGGCATTGAAGCTTTCTTT. It specifies CASSFGGSHGIEAFF.

This chain uses TRBV27 with TRBJ1-2; D is unresolved. Germline V CDR1 and CDR2: MNHEY, SMNVEV (reference sequence). V was clipped by 6 bases and J by 4 bases, with 6 bases between them. This CDR3 has 11 amino acids. CDR3 coding DNA: TGTGCCAGCAGGACAAGCTATGGCTACACCTTC. This codes for CASRTSYGYTF.

This chain uses TRBV10-2 with TRBJ1-6; 8 positions match TRBD1. There are 14 residues in the CDR3. Germline V CDR1 and CDR2: WSHSY, SAAADI. J was trimmed by 5 bases and V by 6 bases; bases with no gene match: 3. The CDR3 loop reads CASSGQGHNSPLHF. CDR3 bases: TGCGCCAGCAGCGGACAGGGCCATAATTCACCCCTCCACTTT.

CDR3: CASSPIQIMAGYTF. The CDR3 nucleotides read TGTGCCAGCAGCCCCATACAAATTATGGCTGGCTACACCTTC. The V gene is TRBV7-9, the J gene TRBJ1-2; D is undetermined. The CDR3 loop spans 14 amino acids. V dropped 5 bases and J dropped 7 bases, with 17 bases sitting between them. CDR1 and CDR2 from the germline V gene are SEHNR and FQNEAQ (reference sequence).

The J gene is TRBJ2-1, the V gene TRBV4-1; D may be TRBD2 (5 bases). V dropped 1 base and J dropped 0 bases, with 7 bases sitting between them. Germline-derived CDR1 and CDR2 are MGHRA and YSYEKL. The CDR3 sequence is 15 residues long. CDR3: CASSQGTVSYNEQFF. The CDR3 nucleotides read TGCGCCAGCAGCCAAGGGACTGTCTCCTACAATGAGCAGTTCTTC.

This clone was found a few times. The J gene is TRBJ1-1, the V gene TRBV6-5; 8 bases fit TRBD1. This CDR3 contains 15 residues. V dropped 0 bases and J dropped 2; count of bases not matched to a gene: 2. Germline V CDR1 and CDR2: MNHEY, SVGAGI. The CDR3 DNA is TGTGCCAGCAGTTACTCGGGACAGGAAAACACTGAAGCTTTCTTT. Residues: CASSYSGQENTEAFF.

This chain links TRBV10-3 with TRBJ2-5; TRBD2 matches at 13 bases. Trimming removed 5 bases from V and 0 bases from J; junction bases left unmatched: 3. Per germline, CDR1 ENHRY and CDR2 SYGVKD. The CDR3 is made up of 16 amino acids. In DNA, the CDR3 is TGTGCCATCAGTTATGGGACTAGCGGGAACCAAGAGACCCAGTACTTC. It is translated as CAISYGTSGNQETQYF.

The chain carries TRBV18 and TRBJ1-4, with D tentatively TRBD1 (5 bases). Trimming pared 0 bases from V and 8 bases from J, leaving 10 bases between. The length of the CDR3 is 14 residues. The germline V gene has CDR1 KGHSH and CDR2 LQKENI. The CDR3 sequence is CASSPPGRGEKLFF. The CDR3 nucleotides are TGTGCCAGCTCACCACCGGGGAGGGGAGAAAAACTGTTTTTT.

The chain employs TRBV5-1 and TRBJ2-3, with D possibly being TRBD2 (6 bases). Trimming took 2 bases from V and 4 from J, leaving 17 bases between them. CDR3 size: 16 residues. Germline V lookup: CDR1 SGHRS, CDR2 YFSETQ. The CDR3 sequence: CASSFRTGVNSDTQYF. In nucleotides, the CDR3 is TGCGCCAGCAGCTTCAGGACGGGGGTTAACTCAGATACGCAGTATTTT.

This chain joins TRBV5-1 and TRBJ2-1; 11 positions match TRBD2. The V and J ends lost 4 bases and 6 bases, in that order; junction bases with no gene match: 3. The CDR3 contains 14 residues. Germline V CDR1 and CDR2: SGHRS, YFSETQ. Here the CDR3 reads CASSRGTSGNEQFF. CDR3 nucleotide sequence: TGCGCCAGCAGCCGGGGGACTAGCGGCAATGAGCAGTTCTTC. The variable domain in full, with the rest retrieved from reference TRBV5-1 and TRBJ2-1, is KAGVTQTPRYLIKTRGQQVTLSCSPISGHRSVSWYQQTPGQGLQFLFEYFSETQRNKGNFPGRFSGRQFSNSRSEMNVSTLELGDSALYLCASSRGTSGNEQFFGPGTRLTVL.

The sample holds one count of this clone. The gene calls are TRBV27 and TRBJ2-2; TRBD2 matches 7 bases. The V gene's germline CDR1 is MNHEY and CDR2 SMNVEV (reference sequence). J gave up 6 bases and V 2 bases, and 0 bases lay outside the gene matches. CDR3 length: 13 amino acids. The CDR3 DNA sequence: TGTGCCAGCAGTTTAGGGGGGGCCGGGGAGCTGTTTTTT. Its protein product is CASSLGGAGELFF.

This clone came up once. The rearrangement links TRBV9 to TRBJ1-4; D gene ambiguous. The germline V gene encodes CDR1 SGDLS and CDR2 YYNGEE. With 0 bases removed from V and 8 bases from J, the gap between germline ends came to 11 bases. There are 14 residues in the CDR3. The CDR3 nucleotides read TGTGCCAGCAGCGTAGGGACCCAGCGGGAAAAACTGTTTTTT. Its protein is CASSVGTQREKLFF.

This clone was seen just once. The chain employs TRBV7-9 and TRBJ2-2; no reliable D call. Germline CDR1 SEHNR, CDR2 FQNEAQ (reference sequence). V lost 0 bases to trimming and J lost 6 bases, with 14 bases between them. CDR3 length: 16 amino acids. Here the CDR3 DNA reads TGTGCCAGCAGCTTAGCGACCTTGAGTGGAGCCGGGGAGCTGTTTTTT. It yields the protein CASSLATLSGAGELFF.

This clone was picked up one time. This rearrangement joins TRBV5-6 to TRBJ1-6; a possible D gene is TRBD1 (5 bases). Trimming pared 1 base from V and 5 bases from J, leaving 10 bases between. CDR3 length: 15 residues. Germline CDR1 and CDR2: SGHDT and YYEEEE. The CDR3 nucleotides are TGTGCCAGCAGCTTGACCCCGACAGATAATTCACCCCTCCACTTT. This sequence encodes CASSLTPTDNSPLHF.

This chain connects TRBV9 to TRBJ1-5; D unresolved. This CDR3 is built from 15 residues. V was trimmed by 6 bases and J by 3 bases, leaving 16 bases between them. The germline V gene has CDR1 SGDLS and CDR2 YYNGEE. The CDR3 sequence is CASNLMGLNNQPQHF. DNA for the CDR3: TGTGCCAGCAACCTTATGGGCCTCAACAATCAGCCCCAGCATTTT.

This rearrangement joins TRBV3-1 (or the pseudogene TRBV3-2) to TRBJ2-3; 11 bases are shared with TRBD2. CDR3 length: 16 amino acids. The trim removed 3 bases at V and 2 bases at J, leaving 4 bases unmatched. Germline-derived CDR1 and CDR2 are LGHDT and YNNKEL (reference sequence). The CDR3 region has the DNA TGTGCCAGCAGCCATTTAGCGGGGGGGCCCACAGATACGCAGTATTTT. Protein product: CASSHLAGGPTDTQYF.

J is TRBJ1-2 and V is TRBV7-2; maybe TRBD1 (5 bases). The germline V gene has CDR1 SGHTA and CDR2 FQGNSA. The CDR3 runs to 13 residues. The V end lost 4 bases, the J end lost 9 bases, and 15 bases lay between the germline ends. The CDR3 nucleotides read TGTGCCAGCAGCTACATCGCCGGGGGGAGCTACACCTTC. It translates to CASSYIAGGSYTF.

This chain joins TRBV12-5 and TRBJ1-1; D might be TRBD1 (6 bases). Deletions cut 0 bases from V and 0 bases from J, with 17 bases between. The CDR3 is made up of 18 amino acids. In germline, CDR1 is LGHNT, CDR2 FRNRAP. The CDR3 spells CASGLVLFGTSMNTEAFF. The CDR3 coding sequence is TGTGCTAGTGGTTTGGTACTATTTGGGACATCAATGAACACTGAAGCTTTCTTT.

The gene calls are TRBV5-6 and TRBJ1-1; D possibly corresponds to TRBD1 (6 bases). CDR3 length equals 14 residues. Germline assignment: CDR1 SGHDT and CDR2 YYEEEE. V was shortened by 6 bases and J by 3 bases, with 15 bases between the two germline ends. CDR3 DNA sequence: TGTGCCAGCAACGGAGGGGGGGCGTACACTGAAGCTTTCTTT. Translation gives CASNGGGAYTEAFF.

J is TRBJ1-3 and V is TRBV19; no firm D call. V was cut by 5 bases and J by 7 bases, with 12 bases left in between. The CDR3 length is 13 residues. The germline gives CDR1 LNHDA, CDR2 SQIVND (reference sequence). The CDR3 DNA follows: TGTGCCAGTAGTCCCGGACTCCTCAACACCATATATTTT. Translated, it gives CASSPGLLNTIYF. The variable domain in full, completed from reference TRBV19 and TRBJ1-3, reads DGGITQSPKYLFRKEGQNVTLSCEQNLNHDAMYWYRQDPGQGLRLIYYSQIVNDFQKGDIAEGYSVSREKKESFPLTVTSAQKNPTAFYLCASSPGLLNTIYFGEGSWLTVV.

This clone was detected only a few times. The chain combines TRBV5-6 with TRBJ1-2; 10 bases agree with TRBD1. This CDR3 has 16 residues. The germline V gene has CDR1 SGHDT and CDR2 YYEEEE. J was trimmed by 2 bases and V by 3 bases; bases with no gene match: 7. The CDR3, as DNA: TGTGCCAGCAGCTCCGGGACAGGGGAGGCAAACTATGGCTACACCTTC. Its translation: CASSSGTGEANYGYTF.